This T cell receptor beta chain was obtained from a study of cytomegalovirus exposure and HLA in healthy donors. Primers for the PCR totalled 60 Vbeta and 13 Jbeta. Produced via immunoSEQ multiplex PCR; TCRdb's table is partial and in-frame only. This table has approximately 59,000 clones, more than 75% appearing once. The study's findings and limits: After further analysis at a later stage, roughly 16,000 TCR beta sequences were associated with HLA alleles at 0.05 false discovery rate.

Comments on this clone: The target antigen is unknown.

This CDR3 comprises 15 residues. In germline, CDR1 is MGHRA, CDR2 YSYEKL. With 5 bases clipped from V and 3 bases from J, the junction kept 8 bases outside the gene matches. V usage is TRBV4-1 and J usage is TRBJ2-7; 9 positions match TRBD1. Sequences were obtained from PBMCs. This receptor was obtained from a girl aged 5-17 years in good health and CMV-seropositive. The CDR3 sequence: CASSARDRAIYEQYF. DNA of the CDR3: TGCGCCAGCAGCGCCCGGGACAGGGCCATCTACGAGCAGTACTTC.